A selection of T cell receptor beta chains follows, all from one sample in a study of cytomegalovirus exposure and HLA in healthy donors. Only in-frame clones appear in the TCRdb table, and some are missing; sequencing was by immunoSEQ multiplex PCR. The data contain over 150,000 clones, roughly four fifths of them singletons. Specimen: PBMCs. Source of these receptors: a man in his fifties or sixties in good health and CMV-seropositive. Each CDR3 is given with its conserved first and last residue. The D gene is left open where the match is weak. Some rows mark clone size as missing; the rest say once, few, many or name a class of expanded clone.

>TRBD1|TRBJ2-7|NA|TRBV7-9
CASSSWDSYEQYF
TGTGCCAGCAGCTCCTGGGACAGCTACGAGCAGTACTTC
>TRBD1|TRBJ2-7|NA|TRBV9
CASSVGDRRSYEQYF
TGTGCCAGCAGCGTAGGGGACAGACGCTCCTACGAGCAGTACTTC
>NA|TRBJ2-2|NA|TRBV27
CASSSRQVRNTGELFF
TGTGCCAGCAGTTCCCGACAGGTTCGGAACACCGGGGAGCTGTTTTTT
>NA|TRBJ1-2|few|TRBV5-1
CASSFFQGPNYGYTF
TGCGCCAGCAGCTTTTTTCAGGGCCCTAACTATGGCTACACCTTC
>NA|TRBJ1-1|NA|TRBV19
CASTFVVRGNTEAFF
TGTGCCAGTACCTTCGTCGTAAGGGGCAACACTGAAGCTTTCTTT
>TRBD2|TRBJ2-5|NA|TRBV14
CASSGLAAWGQETQYF
TGTGCCAGTAGCGGACTAGCGGCCTGGGGTCAAGAGACCCAGTACTTC
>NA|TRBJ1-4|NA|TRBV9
CASSVEDSQGTEKLFF
TGTGCCAGCAGCGTAGAAGATTCCCAGGGGACTGAAAAACTGTTTTTT
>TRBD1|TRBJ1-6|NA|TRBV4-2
CASSQAAGQGVNSPLHF
TGTGCCAGCAGCCAAGCAGCGGGACAGGGTGTTAATTCACCCCTCCACTTT
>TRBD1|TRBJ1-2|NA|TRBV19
CASRRRPGQGSDGYTF
TGTGCCAGTAGAAGACGACCGGGACAGGGTAGTGATGGCTACACCTTC
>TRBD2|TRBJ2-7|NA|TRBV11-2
CATSRLAASSYEQYF
TGTGCCACCTCTCGCCTAGCGGCTAGCTCCTACGAGCAGTACTTC
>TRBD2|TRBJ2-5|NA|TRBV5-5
CASSLREASGQETQYF
TGTGCCAGCAGCTTGCGGGAGGCTAGCGGACAAGAGACCCAGTACTTC
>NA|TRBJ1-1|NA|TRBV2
CASSPGYQSTEAFF
TGTGCCAGCTCCCCGGGGTATCAGAGCACTGAAGCTTTCTTT
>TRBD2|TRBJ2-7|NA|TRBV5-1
CASSLVGGAREQYF
TGCGCCAGCAGCTTGGTCGGGGGGGCGCGGGAGCAGTACTTC
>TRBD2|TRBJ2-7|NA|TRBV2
CASSGLAGAYEQYF
TGTGCCAGCAGTGGACTAGCGGGGGCCTACGAGCAGTACTTC
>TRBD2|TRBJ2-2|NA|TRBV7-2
CASRQLAGVRTGELFF
TGTGCCAGCAGACAACTAGCGGGGGTACGCACCGGGGAGCTGTTTTTT
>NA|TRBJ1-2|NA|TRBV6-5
CASAQEGSRGYTF
TGTGCCAGCGCCCAGGAGGGATCTCGGGGCTACACCTTC
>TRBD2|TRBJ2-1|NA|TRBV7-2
CASSLDGTRDEQFF
TGTGCCAGCAGCTTAGATGGGACTAGGGATGAGCAGTTCTTC
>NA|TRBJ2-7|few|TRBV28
CASSEGVHEQYF
TGTGCCAGCAGTGAGGGGGTTCACGAGCAGTACTTC
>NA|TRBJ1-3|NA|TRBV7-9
CASSTSGEESLSGNTIYF
TGTGCCAGCAGCACTAGTGGGGAGGAGAGTCTCTCTGGAAACACCATATATTTT
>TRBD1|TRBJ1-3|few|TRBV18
CASTTGGGNTIYF
TGTGCCAGCACGACAGGGGGTGGAAACACCATATATTTT
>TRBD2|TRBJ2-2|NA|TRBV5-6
CASSLLLTSGTNTGELFF
TGTGCCAGCAGCTTGCTCCTGACTAGCGGGACGAACACCGGGGAGCTGTTTTTT
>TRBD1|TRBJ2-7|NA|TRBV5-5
CASSFQTGEYEQYF
TGTGCCAGCAGCTTCCAGACAGGGGAGTACGAGCAGTACTTC
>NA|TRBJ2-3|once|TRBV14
CASSQVRREQDTQYF
TGTGCCAGCAGCCAAGTGAGAAGGGAGCAAGACACGCAGTATTTT
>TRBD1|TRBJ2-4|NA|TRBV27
CASSLRRSTGGEYIQYF
TGTGCCAGCAGTTTAAGGAGATCTACAGGGGGCGAATACATTCAGTACTTC
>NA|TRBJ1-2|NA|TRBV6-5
CASSYGATYGYTF
TGTGCCAGCAGTTACGGGGCAACCTATGGCTACACCTTC
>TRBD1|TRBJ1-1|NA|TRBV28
CATEWTGTTEAFF
TGTGCCACCGAGTGGACAGGGACCACTGAAGCTTTCTTT
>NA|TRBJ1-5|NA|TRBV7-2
CASSLESGRGNQPQHF
TGTGCCAGCAGCTTAGAGTCAGGCCGGGGAAATCAGCCCCAGCATTTT
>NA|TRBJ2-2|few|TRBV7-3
CASSLLGGPNTGELFF
TGTGCCAGCAGCCTTCTTGGAGGGCCGAACACCGGGGAGCTGTTTTTT
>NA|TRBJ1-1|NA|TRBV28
CASSFGGRTEAFF
TGTGCCAGCAGTTTCGGCGGGCGAACTGAAGCTTTCTTT
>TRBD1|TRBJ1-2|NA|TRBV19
CASRERQGNYGYTF
TGTGCCAGTAGGGAGAGACAGGGTAACTATGGCTACACCTTC
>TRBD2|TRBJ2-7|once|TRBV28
CASRLTSRDSYEQYF
TGTGCCAGCCGTTTGACTAGCCGGGACTCCTACGAGCAGTACTTC
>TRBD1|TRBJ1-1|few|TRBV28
CASSLSAGGPTRVF
TGTGCCAGCAGTTTATCCGCAGGGGGGCCCACGAGGGTCTTT
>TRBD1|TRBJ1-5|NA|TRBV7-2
CASSPRTGSVQPQHF
TGTGCCAGCAGCCCCCGGACAGGGTCGGTTCAGCCCCAGCATTTT
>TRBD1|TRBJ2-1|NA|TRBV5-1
CASSLQGAEQFF
TGCGCCAGCAGCTTGCAGGGGGCTGAGCAGTTCTTC
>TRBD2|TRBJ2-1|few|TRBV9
CASSPSGTSGRDEQFF
TGTGCCAGCAGCCCTTCCGGGACTAGCGGGAGGGACGAGCAGTTCTTC
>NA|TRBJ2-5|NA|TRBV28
CASSLPQGRETQYF
TGTGCCAGCAGTTTACCGCAGGGGCGAGAGACCCAGTACTTC
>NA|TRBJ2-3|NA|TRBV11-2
CASSLALSGTDTQYF
TGTGCCAGCAGCTTAGCCCTCAGCGGCACAGATACGCAGTATTTT
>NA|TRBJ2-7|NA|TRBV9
CASSARQAFSYEQYF
TGTGCCAGCAGCGCAAGACAGGCATTCTCCTACGAGCAGTACTTC